A selection of T cell receptor beta chains follows, all from one sample in a study of blood T cells in healthy people across ages. One entry per CDR3 protein, called by TCRdb with MiXCR from the 5' RACE reads. The sample includes roughly 680,000 distinct CDR3 sequences, roughly 21% seen only once; the top ten take roughly 3.6%. The specimen sequenced was blood. Every receptor here comes from a man in his 70s in good health. Both conserved end residues are part of each CDR3. A D gene is named only where the DNA matches it firmly. Size is stated for part of the rows, as once, few or many counts, or as a class when the clone is expanded.

D gene: TRBD2
clone size: .
J gene: TRBJ2-3
V gene: TRBV5-1
CDR3 protein: CASSSPTSQTTDTQYF
CDR3 DNA: TGCGCCAGCAGCTCACCGACTAGCCAAACGACAGATACGCAGTATTTT

D gene: .
clone size: .
J gene: TRBJ1-5
V gene: TRBV28
CDR3 protein: CASSPPGGTEPQHF
CDR3 DNA: TGTGCCAGCAGTCCACCGGGGGGAACGGAGCCCCAGCATTTT

D gene: .
clone size: .
J gene: TRBJ2-7
V gene: TRBV7-2
CDR3 protein: CASSADLFPYEQYF
CDR3 DNA: TGTGCCAGCAGCGCAGACTTGTTTCCGTATGAGCAGTACTTC

D gene: .
clone size: few
J gene: TRBJ2-1
V gene: TRBV2
CDR3 protein: CASSKQRKGNEQFF
CDR3 DNA: TGTGCCAGCAGTAAACAGAGAAAAGGGAATGAGCAGTTCTTC

D gene: .
clone size: .
J gene: TRBJ2-7
V gene: TRBV6-5
CDR3 protein: CASSYERLGSVQYF
CDR3 DNA: TGTGCCAGCAGTTACGAAAGGCTAGGTAGTGTGCAGTACTTC

D gene: TRBD1
clone size: .
J gene: TRBJ2-5
V gene: TRBV12-3/TRBV12-4
CDR3 protein: CASRRQGARETQYF
CDR3 DNA: TGTGCCAGCAGACGACAGGGGGCGAGGGAGACCCAGTACTTC

D gene: .
clone size: .
J gene: TRBJ1-5
V gene: TRBV4-3
CDR3 protein: CASSQDRQGGQPQHF
CDR3 DNA: TGCGCCAGCAGCCAAGATCGCCAGGGTGGCCAGCCCCAGCATTTT

D gene: TRBD2
clone size: .
J gene: TRBJ2-3
V gene: TRBV27
CDR3 protein: CASRVREGGTDTQYF
CDR3 DNA: TGTGCCAGCAGGGTAAGGGAGGGAGGCACAGATACGCAGTATTTT

D gene: .
clone size: many
J gene: TRBJ2-3
V gene: TRBV9
CDR3 protein: CASSPSPGQTQYF
CDR3 DNA: TGTGCCAGCAGCCCCTCCCCCGGTCAAACGCAGTATTTT

D gene: TRBD2
clone size: .
J gene: TRBJ2-2
V gene: TRBV9
CDR3 protein: CASSAGTSTGELFF
CDR3 DNA: TGTGCCAGCAGCGCTGGGACTAGCACCGGGGAGCTGTTTTTT

D gene: .
clone size: .
J gene: TRBJ2-1
V gene: TRBV6-5
CDR3 protein: CASTPGLSRNEQFF
CDR3 DNA: TGTGCCAGCACCCCGGGGCTCTCCCGGAATGAGCAGTTCTTC

D gene: TRBD2
clone size: .
J gene: TRBJ2-1
V gene: TRBV4-3
CDR3 protein: CASSQDVGTNSYNEQFF
CDR3 DNA: TGCGCCAGCAGCCAAGATGTTGGGACTAACTCCTACAATGAGCAGTTCTTC

D gene: TRBD2
clone size: .
J gene: TRBJ2-1
V gene: TRBV20-1
CDR3 protein: CSAVGLAGGPTDNEQFF
CDR3 DNA: TGCAGTGCCGTGGGACTAGCGGGAGGGCCTACCGACAATGAGCAGTTCTTC

D gene: .
clone size: few
J gene: TRBJ2-7
V gene: TRBV6-2/TRBV6-3
CDR3 protein: CATTLANTYEQYF
CDR3 DNA: TGTGCCACTACTTTGGCGAATACCTACGAGCAGTACTTC

D gene: TRBD2
clone size: few
J gene: TRBJ2-3
V gene: TRBV12-3/TRBV12-4
CDR3 protein: CASSPSGRAGDTQYF
CDR3 DNA: TGTGCCAGCAGTCCAAGCGGGAGGGCTGGAGATACGCAGTATTTT

D gene: .
clone size: few
J gene: TRBJ2-5
V gene: TRBV3-1
CDR3 protein: CASSQGRLQGTDF
CDR3 DNA: TGTGCCAGCAGCCAAGGACGGTTGCAGGGAACTGACTTC

D gene: .
clone size: .
J gene: TRBJ2-2
V gene: TRBV10-3
CDR3 protein: CALSREKDAGELFF
CDR3 DNA: TGTGCCCTTTCTCGGGAGAAGGACGCCGGGGAGCTGTTTTTT